The clone carrying this T cell receptor (beta chain) came up a few times. The data derive from a study of identical twins. TCRdb re-called the 5' RACE reads with MiXCR, one entry per CDR3 protein. The sample includes some 1,600,000 distinct CDR3 sequences, about 30% of them seen just once. In germline, CDR1 is SGHRS, CDR2 YFSETQ. CDR3 length equals 16 residues. The ends were cut back, 5 bases at V and 2 bases at J, with 20 bases in the middle. J is TRBJ2-7 and V is TRBV5-1; D gene unclear. The TCR comes from a newborn girl in good health. The sequencing sample was made of cord blood. CDR3 DNA sequence: TGCGCCAGCAGTTTGCGAGACCTTGGCGGAACCTACGAGCAGTACTTC. Its translation is CASSLRDLGGTYEQYF.